Below are 25 T cell receptor beta chains sequenced from a single sample in a study of cytomegalovirus exposure and HLA in healthy donors. Researchers ran the PCR with 60 Vbeta and 13 Jbeta primers. Using immunoSEQ multiplex PCR, the repertoire was profiled, and TCRdb retains in-frame clones only, with some absent. The sample shows about 150,000 clones, 75% to 85% of them seen only once. Sequencing was carried out using PBMCs. These TCRs come from a woman in her thirties or forties in good health and CMV-seropositive.

The chain combines TRBV7-9 with TRBJ2-5, with D possibly being TRBD2 (5 bases). Trimming left V 1 base short and J 8 bases short, with 11 bases between. Germline V lookup: CDR1 SEHNR, CDR2 FQNEAQ (reference sequence). The CDR3 is 13 residues long. CDR3 in amino acids: CASSLGAVVTQYF. Written as DNA, the CDR3 is TGTGCCAGCAGCTTAGGAGCGGTGGTAACCCAGTACTTC.

The rearrangement joins TRBV5-1 to TRBJ2-7; D is ambiguous. Trimming shortened V by 0 bases and J by 0 bases, and 7 bases separated the two germline ends. This CDR3 region has 14 residues. Germline V gives CDR1 SGHRS, CDR2 YFSETQ. In nucleotides, the CDR3 is TGCGCCAGCAGCTTGGTAGCCATCTCCTACGAGCAGTACTTC. Amino acids: CASSLVAISYEQYF.

This clone was observed a handful of times. This chain uses TRBV28 with TRBJ2-1, with D possibly TRBD2 on 5 matching bases. V shed 6 bases and J shed 4 bases, with 19 bases lying between them. CDR3 length: 16 residues. Germline loops: CDR1 MDHEN, CDR2 SYDVKM. The DNA of the CDR3 is TGTGCCAGCAGATCTATACTAGGAGGATTATACAATGAGCAGTTCTTC. It encodes CASRSILGGLYNEQFF.

The chain links TRBV9 to TRBJ2-7, with 7 bases fitting TRBD2. V was pared by 0 bases and J by 5 bases, with 11 bases of the junction left unmatched. Looked up from germline, CDR1 is SGDLS and CDR2 is YYNGEE. The CDR3 runs 16 residues. For the CDR3, the DNA is TGTGCCAGCAGCGTAGTCCCCAGCGGGAAGTCCCACGAGCAGTACTTC. This gives the protein CASSVVPSGKSHEQYF.

The J gene is TRBJ1-3, the V gene TRBV9, with D maybe TRBD1 (6 bases). CDR1 SGDLS and CDR2 YYNGEE come from the germline V gene. The CDR3 contains 15 residues. V lost 5 bases to trimming and J lost 0 bases, with 12 bases between them. CDR3 loop: CASSPDRLSGNTIYF. For the CDR3, the DNA is TGTGCCAGCAGTCCAGACAGGCTCTCTGGAAACACCATATATTTT.

The V call is TRBV30, the J call TRBJ1-2; D remains ambiguous. Trimming pared 2 bases from V and 4 bases from J, leaving 20 bases between. CDR1 is GTSNPN, CDR2 SVGIG, per germline (reference sequence). This CDR3 region has 16 residues. The CDR3 DNA reads TGTGCCTGGAGTCCCCCTGATGTTAAATTCGGCTATGGCTACACCTTC. It yields the protein CAWSPPDVKFGYGYTF.

V usage is TRBV27 and J usage is TRBJ2-2, with TRBD2 matching over 15 bases. Trimming took 8 bases from V and 7 from J; bases not matched to a gene: 8. Germline-derived CDR1 and CDR2 are MNHEY and SMNVEV (reference sequence). The CDR3 is 16 amino acids. CDR3 sequence reads: CASHGTSGRWNGELFF. The CDR3 nucleotides read TGTGCCAGCCACGGGACTAGCGGGAGGTGGAACGGGGAGCTGTTTTTT.

This clone was counted only a few times. The chain couples TRBV4-1 to TRBJ2-1; 15 nucleotides align to TRBD2. The V and J ends lost 4 bases and 5 bases, in that order; junction bases with no gene match: 6. CDR1 and CDR2 from the germline V gene are MGHRA and YSYEKL. The CDR3 runs 17 residues. CDR3 bases: TGCGCCAGCAGCCCCGGACTAGCGGGAGGGCCCGACAATGAGCAGTTCTTC. Protein: CASSPGLAGGPDNEQFF.

This sequence joins TRBV6-5 and TRBJ1-2; D is undetermined. The CDR3 totals 15 residues. In germline, CDR1 is MNHEY, CDR2 SVGAGI. Trimming removed 3 bases from V and 1 base from J, with 12 bases in between. The CDR3 region is CASSYDLGSNYGYTF. Here the CDR3 DNA reads TGTGCCAGCAGTTATGATCTGGGGAGTAACTATGGCTACACCTTC.

The chain carries TRBV28 and TRBJ1-2; D possibly corresponds to TRBD1 (5 bases). The germline V and J ends were trimmed by 3 bases and 5 bases, with 19 bases remaining between them. CDR1 is MDHEN, CDR2 SYDVKM, per germline. This CDR3 has 16 residues. The DNA of the CDR3 is TGTGCCAGCAGTTTCCTTTTGCAGGGCACATTTTATGGCTACACCTTC. This codes for CASSFLLQGTFYGYTF.

The chain employs TRBV30 and TRBJ2-2, with D possibly being TRBD1 (5 bases). The CDR3 is 16 residues long. The germline V and J ends were trimmed by 0 bases and 0 bases, with 11 bases remaining between them. Germline CDR1 and CDR2: GTSNPN and SVGIG (reference sequence). Here the CDR3 reads CAWSVYRTTNTGELFF. In DNA form, the CDR3 reads TGTGCCTGGAGTGTATACAGGACAACGAACACCGGGGAGCTGTTTTTT.

V and J are TRBV7-3 and TRBJ2-3; D perhaps matches TRBD1 (6 bases). Trimming took off 0 bases at V and 0 bases at J, with 7 bases between the two ends. The germline V gene encodes CDR1 SGHTA and CDR2 FQGTGA. This CDR3 has 15 amino acids. The DNA of the CDR3 is TGTGCCAGCAGCTTAACACAGGGTAGCACAGATACGCAGTATTTT. It specifies CASSLTQGSTDTQYF.

The rearrangement uses TRBV7-8 and TRBJ1-5; 10 bases line up with TRBD1. Germline loops: CDR1 SGHVS, CDR2 FQNEAQ. Losses at the gene ends were 4 bases for V and 6 bases for J; bases not matched to a gene: 6. The length of the CDR3 is 15 residues. The CDR3: CASSWGQGRIQPQHF. CDR3 bases: TGTGCCAGCAGCTGGGGACAGGGGCGAATTCAGCCCCAGCATTTT.

This chain links TRBV5-1 with TRBJ2-3; 8 nucleotides line up with TRBD2. The V gene's germline CDR1 is SGHRS and CDR2 YFSETQ. The V gene end was trimmed by 4 bases and the J gene end by 6 bases; junction bases not matched to a gene: 7. This CDR3 is built from 14 residues. CDR3 residues: CASSRDSGTDTQYF. CDR3 sequence (DNA): TGCGCCAGCAGCAGGGATAGCGGGACCGATACGCAGTATTTT.

V gene TRBV6-6 combines with J gene TRBJ2-1; TRBD1 matches at 9 bases. Germline loops: CDR1 MNHNY, CDR2 SVGAGI (reference sequence). V lost 0 bases and J lost 7; bases outside the gene matches: 7. The CDR3 contains 16 residues. The CDR3 is CASSYSTGQGSNEQFF. In DNA, the CDR3 is TGTGCCAGCAGTTACTCGACGGGACAGGGATCGAATGAGCAGTTCTTC.

This chain joins TRBV28 and TRBJ2-1, with D perhaps matching TRBD1 (5 bases). The V end was cut by 5 bases, the J end by 3 bases, with 14 bases between. The CDR3 is made up of 15 amino acids. Germline CDR1 and CDR2: MDHEN and SYDVKM. This CDR3 reads CASSGSGRGYNEQFF. The CDR3 DNA sequence: TGTGCCAGCAGTGGGTCAGGAAGGGGCTACAATGAGCAGTTCTTC.

The V and J genes are TRBV5-6 and TRBJ2-1, with 7 bases lining up with TRBD1. This CDR3 is built from 15 residues. The ends lost 2 bases at V and 1 base at J; junction bases unmatched: 3. Germline CDR1 is SGHDT and CDR2 is YYEEEE. For the CDR3, the DNA is TGTGCCAGCAGCTTTGCAGGGGGATCCTACAATGAGCAGTTCTTC. Amino acids: CASSFAGGSYNEQFF.

This chain connects TRBV29-1 to TRBJ2-1; D is ambiguous. V was clipped by 0 bases and J by 1 base, with 10 bases between them. Germline CDR1 SQVTM, CDR2 ANQGSEA. The CDR3 spans 15 residues. The CDR3 reads CSVEDLPGSYNEQFF. CDR3 nucleotides: TGCAGCGTTGAAGATCTTCCCGGGTCCTACAATGAGCAGTTCTTC.

This chain uses TRBV30 with TRBJ2-1; D gene unclear. The CDR3 is 14 amino acids. The V end was cut by 2 bases, the J end by 6 bases, with 14 bases between. Germline CDR1 is GTSNPN and CDR2 is SVGIG (reference sequence). The CDR3 sequence is CAWSFGGASNEQFF. The CDR3 DNA reads TGTGCCTGGAGTTTCGGCGGCGCCTCCAATGAGCAGTTCTTC.

V usage is TRBV5-4 and J usage is TRBJ2-7, with a tentative D call TRBD2 (5 bases). Germline V gene lookup returns CDR1 SGHNT and CDR2 YYREEE (reference sequence). This CDR3 region has 14 residues. Trimming shortened V by 4 bases and J by 0 bases, and 11 bases separated the two germline ends. The CDR3 spells CASSRTGFSYEQYF. The CDR3 nucleotides read TGTGCCAGCAGCCGGACGGGGTTCTCCTACGAGCAGTACTTC.

This clone was recorded a few times. The rearrangement links TRBV28 to TRBJ2-7; 7 nucleotides align to TRBD1. The CDR3 totals 14 residues. V was pared by 5 bases and J by 3 bases, with 7 bases of the junction left unmatched. Germline V CDR1 and CDR2: MDHEN, SYDVKM. CDR3: CASSLTRQGYEQYF. DNA of the CDR3: TGTGCCAGCAGTCTCACCCGACAGGGCTACGAGCAGTACTTC.

This chain connects TRBV27 to TRBJ2-7, with TRBD2 identical over 8 bases. Germline lookup yields CDR1 MNHEY and CDR2 SMNVEV (reference sequence). The CDR3 contains 16 residues. J lost 3 bases, V lost 3 bases, and 10 bases had no gene match. CDR3 bases: TGTGCCAGCAGTTTGAGTGCCGGGACTAGTCTCTACGAGCAGTACTTC. Translating gives CASSLSAGTSLYEQYF.

V and J are TRBV30 and TRBJ2-6; 9 bases agree with TRBD1. This CDR3 is 16 amino acids long. V dropped 2 bases and J dropped 4; count of bases not matched to a gene: 6. Germline-derived CDR1 and CDR2 are GTSNPN and SVGIG (reference sequence). The CDR3 sequence: CAWSTRTGVGANVLTF. In nucleotides, the CDR3 is TGTGCCTGGAGTACCCGGACAGGGGTCGGGGCCAACGTCCTGACTTTC. Full variable domain (rest looked up from reference TRBV30 and TRBJ2-6): SQTIHQWPATLVQPVGSPLSLECTVEGTSNPNLYWYRQAAGRGLQLLFYSVGIGQISSEVPQNLSASRPQDRQFILSSKKLLLSDSGFYLCAWSTRTGVGANVLTFGAGSRLTVL.

This clone was observed once. The chain carries TRBV5-1 and TRBJ2-1, with 7 bases aligning to TRBD2. The junction had 27 bases not matched to a gene; V was cut back by 0 bases and J by 6 bases. Germline CDR1 is SGHRS and CDR2 is YFSETQ. CDR3 length: 22 amino acids. The CDR3: CASSLAFLTGGVPSFQVNEQFF. CDR3 nucleotides: TGCGCCAGCAGCTTGGCCTTCCTAACGGGAGGCGTTCCGAGCTTTCAGGTCAATGAGCAGTTCTTC.

The rearrangement links TRBV10-3 to TRBJ1-1; D gene ambiguous. Germline V CDR1 and CDR2: ENHRY, SYGVKD. This CDR3 has 13 residues. Trimming removed 6 bases at V and 0 bases at J, with 8 bases between. CDR3 protein: CAIRGRMNTEAFF. The DNA of the CDR3 is TGTGCCATCAGGGGGAGAATGAACACTGAAGCTTTCTTT.